Here is one T cell receptor (beta chain) with its context. As processed by the authors: Using reference gene primer amplification, nucleated cell counts were estimated. The protocol was immunoSEQ multiplex PCR, while the TCRdb copy is restricted to in-frame clones and leaves out a portion. The V and J calls and clone size were taken over from that table, and D and trimming were inferred from the DNA. Among roughly 200,000 clones listed, 81% were seen once. Germline V gene data show CDR1 as LGHDT and CDR2 as YNNKEL (reference sequence). V lost 5 bases to trimming and J lost 9 bases, with 17 bases between them. The CDR3 is 13 residues long. These data are taken from a study of blood T cell repertoires in COVID-19. Study summary: Some COVID-19 samples were acute and others convalescent; all came from the United States, Italy and Spain.

Those enrolled, adults aged roughly 18 to 100 years, came from roughly 22 US areas. Participant reports of clinical history set cohort assignment. This TCR derives from a middle-aged man who had recovered from COVID-19. The V and J genes are TRBV3-1 (or the pseudogene TRBV3-2) and TRBJ2-7, with TRBD1 as a possible D gene (6 bases). The sequenced sample was PBMCs or T cells enriched from blood (not recorded which). Here the CDR3 reads CASSNRQVPGQYF. The DNA of the CDR3 is TGTGCCAGCAGCAACAGACAGGTCCCTGGGCAGTACTTC.